Below are 30 T cell receptor beta chains sequenced from a single sample in a study of spatial heterogeneity in lung cancer. Study-wide points: Tracking of tumor mutation counts was seen in expanded intratumoral alpha and beta TCR counts.

TCRdb reprocessed the 5' RACE reads with MiXCR, giving one entry per CDR3 protein. This repertoire shows about 3,000 distinct CDR3 sequences, roughly 6% found once; its top ten account for roughly 10%. These TCRs are of unknown antigen specificity. Documented time point: sample taken at primary tumor resection. This sample comprised lung tumor tissue, obtained at surgery. The receptors shown here come from a male donor with early-stage non-small cell lung cancer.

By share, this clonotype counts as medium-sized. The chain uses TRBV30 and TRBJ2-3, with D maybe TRBD2 (6 bases). The germline V gene has CDR1 GTSNPN and CDR2 SVGIG (reference sequence). This CDR3 region has 13 residues. Trimming stripped 8 bases from V and 4 bases from J, with 16 bases between. The CDR3 nucleotides are TGTGCCGGGGCGGGGCAGGGAGCAGATACGCAGTATTTT. Protein sequence: CAGAGQGADTQYF.

Sample share makes this clonotype medium-sized. The chain couples TRBV7-2 to TRBJ1-1; no definite D call. This CDR3 contains 15 residues. Germline CDR1 and CDR2: SGHTA and FQGNSA. Trimming pared 3 bases from V and 7 bases from J, leaving 18 bases between. CDR3 loop: CASSLDNTEIREAFF. The CDR3 nucleotides read TGTGCCAGCAGCTTGGATAATACGGAGATCCGTGAAGCTTTCTTT.

By sample fraction, this clonotype is large. V gene TRBV27 combines with J gene TRBJ2-4; 8 nucleotides align to TRBD1. The V gene's germline CDR1 is MNHEY and CDR2 SMNVEV (reference sequence). The CDR3 runs 14 residues. Trimming cost V 6 bases and J 8 bases; bases outside gene matches: 9. The CDR3 loop is CASRHRGYGDIQYF. The CDR3 DNA reads TGTGCCAGCAGGCACAGGGGGTACGGGGACATTCAGTACTTC.

Sample share makes this clonotype medium-sized (0.01 to 0.1%). This chain links TRBV18 with TRBJ2-5; D remains ambiguous. The V end lost 4 bases, the J end lost 2 bases, and 14 bases lay between the germline ends. This CDR3 comprises 15 residues. From germline, CDR1 is KGHSH and CDR2 LQKENI. Written as DNA, the CDR3 is TGTGCCAGCTCACGCGGCCTCGCCGCACAAGAGACCCAGTACTTC. Translation gives CASSRGLAAQETQYF.

This clonotype is termed medium-sized. V is TRBV10-1 and J is TRBJ2-2; 7 bases are a match to TRBD1. Germline V CDR1 and CDR2: WNHNN, SYGVQD (reference sequence). V lost 3 bases and J lost 4; bases outside the gene matches: 8. The CDR3 is 16 residues long. CDR3 DNA sequence: TGCGCCAGCAGTGAAGACAGGGATATTGGCACCGGGGAGCTGTTTTTT. This encodes CASSEDRDIGTGELFF.

Within the sample, this clonotype is medium-sized (0.01 to 0.1%). V is TRBV5-1 and J is TRBJ2-3, with D possibly TRBD2 on 5 matching bases. Looked up from germline, CDR1 is SGHRS and CDR2 is YFSETQ. CDR3 length: 16 residues. The V end was cut by 4 bases, the J end by 5 bases, with 20 bases between. The CDR3 nucleotides read TGCGCCAGCAGCAGACTCGCGACAAACGGGATAGATACGCAGTATTTT. It codes for CASSRLATNGIDTQYF.

The chain links TRBV20-1 to TRBJ2-1; the D call may be TRBD1 or TRBD2 (6 bases each). Trimming took 0 bases from V and 2 from J, leaving 14 bases between them. This CDR3 region has 16 residues. Per germline, CDR1 DFQATT and CDR2 SNEGSKA (reference sequence). DNA for the CDR3: TGCAGTGCTAGAGAGGCCAGGGGCGGGACCTACAATGAGCAGTTCTTC. Amino acids: CSAREARGGTYNEQFF.

This clonotype rates as medium-sized (0.01 to 0.1%). The chain carries TRBV18 and TRBJ2-3, with D uncertain. CDR3 length equals 12 residues. The germline V gene has CDR1 KGHSH and CDR2 LQKENI. Trimming took off 5 bases at V and 2 bases at J, with 5 bases between the two ends. The CDR3 region has the DNA TGTGCCAGCTCATCAGTCACAGATACGCAGTATTTT. Encoded protein: CASSSVTDTQYF.

This clonotype rates as medium-sized. As DNA, the CDR3 is TGTGCCAGCAGCGTAGAGAAGTCGGGGAGGCCTAGCACAGATACGCAGTATTTT. Translating gives CASSVEKSGRPSTDTQYF. J is TRBJ2-3 and V is TRBV9; the D gene is possibly TRBD2 (6 bases). Germline values: CDR1 SGDLS, CDR2 YYNGEE. The V end was cut by 0 bases, the J end by 0 bases, with 17 bases between. The CDR3 has 18 residues.

This clonotype is medium-sized (0.01 to 0.1%) in the sample. The rearrangement joins TRBV20-1 to TRBJ1-5; no clear D. There are 13 residues in the CDR3. V was clipped by 3 bases and J by 0 bases, with 6 bases between them. Germline assignment: CDR1 DFQATT and CDR2 SNEGSKA (reference sequence). In nucleotides, the CDR3 is TGCAGTGCTAGGACGGATAGCAATCAGCCCCAGCATTTT. Its protein product is CSARTDSNQPQHF.

By sample fraction, this clonotype is medium-sized. This chain joins TRBV27 and TRBJ2-3; the match to TRBD2 covers 8 bases. The CDR3 totals 21 residues. Per the germline V gene, CDR1 is MNHEY and CDR2 is SMNVEV (reference sequence). J gave up 3 bases and V 2 bases, and 22 bases lay outside the gene matches. The CDR3 region has the DNA TGTGCCAGCAGTTTACGACGCCGGGGGCTAGCGGGCTTCCTTAGGACAGATACGCAGTATTTT. This encodes CASSLRRRGLAGFLRTDTQYF.

V is TRBV10-2 and J is TRBJ1-5; D gene ambiguous. The V end was cut by 8 bases, the J end by 5 bases, with 13 bases between. Looked up from germline, CDR1 is WSHSY and CDR2 is SAAADI. The CDR3 length is 13 residues. CDR3 amino acids: CASCFSRDQPQHF. CDR3 sequence (DNA): TGCGCCAGCTGCTTCTCGAGGGATCAGCCCCAGCATTTT.

This clonotype turned up a few times. This sequence joins TRBV7-9 and TRBJ2-1; the match to TRBD2 covers 10 bases. V lost 10 bases and J lost 0; bases outside the gene matches: 12. The CDR3 is 17 residues long. Germline lookup yields CDR1 SEHNR and CDR2 FQNEAQ (reference sequence). The CDR3 sequence: CAKKPLSSGSSYNEQFF. DNA for the CDR3: TGTGCCAAAAAGCCTCTCTCTAGCGGGAGCTCCTACAATGAGCAGTTCTTC.

This clonotype was seen a few times. The CDR3 sequence: CRPDTQYF. The CDR3 bases are TGCAGGCCGGATACGCAGTATTTT. The chain has TRBV20-1 and TRBJ2-3; no definite D call. Germline loops: CDR1 DFQATT, CDR2 SNEGSKA (reference sequence). This CDR3 is 8 amino acids long.

By share, this clonotype ranks as medium-sized. This chain links TRBV3-1 with TRBJ1-5; D might be TRBD1 (5 bases). This CDR3 spans 13 amino acids. Germline CDR1 reads LGHDT; CDR2 reads YNNKEL (reference sequence). V gave up 4 bases and J gave up 4 bases, with 8 bases separating them. Here the CDR3 DNA reads TGTGCCAGCAGCCGGGGCACTAATCAGCCCCAGCATTTT. Translation gives CASSRGTNQPQHF. Using reference TRBV3-1 and TRBJ1-5 for the parts outside the CDR3, the full variable domain is DTAVSQTPKYLVTQMGNDKSIKCEQNLGHDTMYWYKQDSKKFLKIMFSYNNKELIINETVPNRFSPKSPDKAHLNLHINSLELGDSAVYFCASSRGTNQPQHFGDGTRLSIL.

This clonotype is medium-sized in the sample. A read error may produce the germline difference seen at one junction end. The rearrangement uses TRBV6-5 and TRBJ2-2; D is ambiguous. Germline values: CDR1 MNHEY, CDR2 SVGAGI. The CDR3 is 16 amino acids. CDR3 amino acids: CANSYSARSSSGELFF. The CDR3 coding sequence is TGTGCCAACAGTTACTCCGCCCGGTCTAGTTCCGGGGAGCTGTTTTTT.

The chain uses TRBV20-1 and TRBJ2-7; unclear D gene. CDR1 and CDR2 from the germline V gene are DFQATT and SNEGSKA (reference sequence). V lost 4 bases, J lost 2 bases, and 9 bases lay in between. The CDR3 totals 12 residues. The CDR3 spells CSANGGTYEQYF. CDR3 sequence (DNA): TGCAGTGCTAATGGTGGGACCTACGAGCAGTACTTC.

This clonotype rates as medium-sized. The chain uses TRBV4-2 and TRBJ2-5; tentatively, D is TRBD2 (7 bases). The CDR3 contains 15 residues. V shed 0 bases and J shed 7 bases, with 15 bases lying between them. Germline loops: CDR1 LGHNA, CDR2 YNFKEQ. The CDR3 region has the DNA TGTGCCAGCAGCCAAGATGGGGGGGCTGGCGGGACCCAGTACTTC. Protein: CASSQDGGAGGTQYF.

By its share, this clonotype is medium-sized. CDR3 DNA sequence: TGTGCCATCAGTGAGCTCGTGGTAGCGGGAAGCACAGATACGCAGTATTTT. Protein sequence: CAISELVVAGSTDTQYF. The V call is TRBV10-3, the J call TRBJ2-3; 8 bases agree with TRBD2. Germline-derived CDR1 and CDR2 are ENHRY and SYGVKD. J lost 0 bases, V lost 2 bases, and 7 bases had no gene match. The CDR3 length is 17 residues.

This clonotype is judged medium-sized (0.01 to 0.1%). The chain uses TRBV7-9 and TRBJ1-5; the D gene is possibly TRBD1 (6 bases). V lost 3 bases to trimming and J lost 5 bases, with 14 bases between them. This CDR3 contains 15 residues. CDR1 and CDR2 from the germline V gene are SEHNR and FQNEAQ (reference sequence). CDR3 nucleotides: TGTGCCAGCAGCTTGTCGTGGGCAGGGGATCAGCCCCAGCATTTT. It is translated as CASSLSWAGDQPQHF.

By frequency in the sample, this clonotype is medium-sized. The chain is built from TRBV11-2 and TRBJ2-5; D not certain. The V end lost 5 bases, the J end lost 1 base, and 14 bases lay between the germline ends. Germline V gene lookup returns CDR1 SGHAT and CDR2 FQNNGV. CDR3 length: 15 amino acids. The CDR3 DNA sequence: TGTGCCAGCAGCGTCAAGGCTAACCCCCAAGAGACCCAGTACTTC. Amino acid sequence: CASSVKANPQETQYF.

This clonotype is termed medium-sized. This chain connects TRBV2 to TRBJ2-2; no clear D. V gave up 4 bases and J gave up 4 bases, with 7 bases separating them. The CDR3 consists of 13 residues. Per the germline V gene, CDR1 is SNHLY and CDR2 is FYNNEI. DNA for the CDR3: TGTGCCAGCAGTGTTCTCTCCACCGGGGAGCTGTTTTTT. It encodes CASSVLSTGELFF.

This clonotype ranks as medium-sized. V and J are TRBV25-1 and TRBJ2-3, with 7 bases fitting TRBD1. V shed 6 bases, J shed 2 bases, and the junction held 20 bases outside the gene matches. Germline V gene data show CDR1 as MGHDK and CDR2 as SYGVNS. The CDR3 is made up of 19 amino acids. The CDR3 region has the DNA TGTGCCAGCAGCGATCACAGGGGCTCGCTGTTACCTTCCACAGATACGCAGTATTTT. Translation gives CASSDHRGSLLPSTDTQYF.

This clonotype is classed as medium-sized. CDR3 nucleotides: TGTGCCAGCAGTGTTAGCGGGGCTCGGGCTGAGCAGTTCTTC. Translating gives CASSVSGARAEQFF. This chain joins TRBV6-1 and TRBJ2-1; 8 nucleotides agree with TRBD2. J was trimmed by 9 bases and V by 4 bases; bases with no gene match: 8. CDR1 is MNHNS and CDR2 is SASEGT in the germline V gene. The CDR3 runs to 14 residues.

This clonotype is medium-sized (0.01 to 0.1%) by share. The chain combines TRBV11-3 with TRBJ2-1, with D hard to call. The CDR3 is made up of 12 amino acids. Trimming took 5 bases from V and 5 from J, leaving 7 bases between them. Germline loops: CDR1 SGHNT, CDR2 YENEEA. In DNA form, the CDR3 reads TGTGCCAGCAGCCAACGTAACAATGAGCAGTTCTTC. Translation gives CASSQRNNEQFF.

With respect to this clonotype: A much larger clonotype is one base distant, so this may be a read error. The V and J genes are TRBV18 and TRBJ2-2, with a weak D call TRBD1 (6 bases). From germline, CDR1 is KGHSH and CDR2 LQKENI. The CDR3 runs 16 residues. The ends were cut back, 5 bases at V and 0 bases at J, with 13 bases in the middle. The CDR3 loop reads CASSSDRIANTGELFF. CDR3 DNA: TGTGCCAGCTCATCAGACAGGATCGCGAACACCGGGGAGCTGTTTTTT.

Relative to its sample, this clonotype is medium-sized. The chain has TRBV25-1 and TRBJ1-3; D call uncertain. Germline CDR1 MGHDK, CDR2 SYGVNS. V lost 6 bases and J lost 0, with 12 bases in between. The CDR3 extends over 15 amino acids. CDR3 sequence: CASREDGSSGNTIYF. Written as DNA, the CDR3 is TGTGCCAGCAGAGAAGACGGGAGCTCTGGAAACACCATATATTTT.

This clonotype was observed at least ten times. The chain has TRBV7-9 and TRBJ2-7; no clear D gene. Germline CDR1 reads SEHNR; CDR2 reads FQNEAQ (reference sequence). The CDR3 totals 14 residues. V gave up 1 base and J gave up 0 bases, with 7 bases separating them. The CDR3 spells CASSLVPVSYEQYF. CDR3 bases: TGTGCCAGCAGCTTAGTTCCAGTCTCCTACGAGCAGTACTTC.

By sample share, this clonotype is medium-sized (0.01 to 0.1%). The chain joins TRBV20-1 to TRBJ1-5; a possible D gene is TRBD1 (5 bases). Germline V gene data show CDR1 as DFQATT and CDR2 as SNEGSKA (reference sequence). CDR3 size: 13 residues. V dropped 6 bases and J dropped 1 base, with 10 bases sitting between them. This chain's CDR3 is CSALWDSNQPQHF. The CDR3 nucleotides are TGCAGTGCCTTGTGGGACAGCAATCAGCCCCAGCATTTT.

This clonotype was counted ten times or more. The chain is built from TRBV2 and TRBJ2-5; TRBD2 matches at 11 bases. Unmatched junction bases numbered 10, after V lost 6 bases and J lost 7 bases. The germline V gene encodes CDR1 SNHLY and CDR2 FYNNEI. The CDR3 is 15 residues long. The CDR3 DNA reads as TGTGCCAGCAGGGGGACTAGCGGCTCCCAGGGGACCCAGTACTTC. Translated, it gives CASRGTSGSQGTQYF.